A single sample is the source of the 17 T cell receptor delta chains below, sequenced in a study of gamma-delta T cells after stem cell transplantation. TCRdb reanalysed the RT-PCR reads with CATT. Of 13,000 or so delta-chain clones in the sample, about 34% were seen once. The sample consisted of gamma-delta T cells. Receptors were obtained from a human donor. It is not recorded whose cells these are; they may come from a transplant donor.

This clone has just a few counts. J is TRDJ1 and V is TRDV1; D remains unclear. Per the germline V gene, CDR1 is TSWWSYY and CDR2 is QGS. The CDR3 extends over 16 amino acids. V was pared by 2 bases and J by 8 bases, with 21 bases between. The CDR3 DNA sequence: TGTGCTCTTGGGGAAGACGACCGATCCACGGCGCCCAAACTCATCTTT. Its protein is CALGEDDRSTAPKLIF.

This chain joins TRDV1 and TRDJ1, with D tentatively TRDD3 (5 bases). The CDR3 loop spans 17 amino acids. Germline CDR1 and CDR2: TSWWSYY and QGS. The V end lost 2 bases, the J end lost 4 bases, and 20 bases lay between the germline ends. In DNA, the CDR3 is TGTGCTCTTGGGGAAAATCAAGGTCCGGGGGCCATCGATAAACTCATCTTT. Amino acids: CALGENQGPGAIDKLIF.

This clone was seen only a few times. V usage is TRDV1 and J usage is TRDJ1; 13 positions match TRDD3. The V and J ends lost 0 bases and 7 bases, in that order; junction bases with no gene match: 17. Germline CDR1 TSWWSYY, CDR2 QGS. The CDR3 totals 20 residues. For the CDR3, the DNA is TGTGCTCTTGGGGAACTGGCCCCTCTTCCTACTGGGGGATACGCGGTTAAACTCATCTTT. Encoded protein: CALGELAPLPTGGYAVKLIF.

This clone has only a few counts. This chain links TRDV1 with TRDJ2; D not certain. Per germline, CDR1 TSWWSYY and CDR2 QGS. Trimming pared 0 bases from V and 4 bases from J, leaving 3 bases between. The CDR3 totals 13 residues. DNA for the CDR3: TGTGCTCTTGGGGAACTCTGGACAGCACAACTCTTCTTT. Its translation is CALGELWTAQLFF.

Concerning this clone: A junction end diverges from the germline sequence, so it may reflect a read error. This chain connects TRDV1 to TRDJ1; weak D call: TRDD3 (6 bases). Germline assignment: CDR1 TSWWSYY and CDR2 QGS. The CDR3 covers 20 residues. This CDR3 is CALGEKKIPIRSGETDNLIF. CDR3 nucleotide sequence: TGTGCTCTTGGGGAAAAGAAAATACCCATACGATCGGGGGAGACCGATAACCTCATCTTT.

This clone was detected only a few times. The rearrangement uses TRDV1 and TRDJ1, with D perhaps TRDD3 (5 bases). The CDR3 runs 20 residues. The V end lost 2 bases, the J end lost 0 bases, and 25 bases lay between the germline ends. CDR1 is TSWWSYY and CDR2 is QGS in the germline V gene. CDR3 amino acids: CALGERDYALWDGDTDKLIF. The CDR3 nucleotides are TGTGCTCTTGGGGAAAGGGATTACGCGCTCTGGGATGGCGACACCGATAAACTCATCTTT.

Comment on this clone: Other DNA sequences within the sample encode an identical CDR3. The rearrangement uses TRDV2 and TRDJ3; 11 bases map to TRDD3. CDR1 and CDR2 from the germline V gene are GEAIGNYY and EKD. Trimming removed 0 bases from V and 0 bases from J; junction bases left unmatched: 3. The CDR3 sequence is 19 residues long. The CDR3 loop is CACDTVWGIRSWDTRQMFF. The CDR3, as DNA: TGTGCCTGTGACACCGTTTGGGGGATACGCTCCTGGGACACCCGACAGATGTTTTTC.

In its sample, this clone was seen a few times. The chain uses TRDV2 and TRDJ3, with TRDD3 identical over 11 bases. The V and J ends lost 2 bases and 5 bases, in that order; junction bases with no gene match: 16. CDR1 and CDR2 (germline): GEAIGNYY, EKD. The CDR3 contains 21 residues. CDR3 protein: CACDKRRLLGDILRDTRQMFF. CDR3 coding DNA: TGTGCCTGTGACAAGAGGCGACTACTGGGGGATATCTTGAGGGACACCCGACAGATGTTTTTC.

This clone was seen only once. The chain is built from TRDV2 and TRDJ3; 8 positions agree with TRDD3. Germline lookup yields CDR1 GEAIGNYY and CDR2 EKD. Trimming removed 1 base from V and 0 bases from J; junction bases left unmatched: 16. CDR3 length: 22 residues. The CDR3 sequence: CACDTFSNGIRPNSWDTRQMFF. Written as DNA, the CDR3 is TGTGCCTGTGACACATTTAGTAATGGGATACGCCCGAACTCCTGGGACACCCGACAGATGTTTTTC.

V usage is TRDV3 and J usage is TRDJ1; 7 bases are shared with TRDD3. CDR1 TVYSNPD and CDR2 GDNSRS come from the germline V gene (reference sequence). V shed 4 bases, J shed 6 bases, and the junction held 17 bases outside the gene matches. The CDR3 has 15 residues. DNA for the CDR3: TGTGCCTCTCTTTCCACCCACTACTGGGGCAATAAACTCATCTTT. Its protein is CASLSTHYWGNKLIF.

The chain has TRDV2 and TRDJ2, with 12 bases fitting TRDD3. J lost 4 bases, V lost 5 bases, and 16 bases had no gene match. The CDR3 covers 19 residues. CDR1 is GEAIGNYY and CDR2 is EKD in the germline V gene. This CDR3 is CACALSYAILGDTTAQLFF. The CDR3 DNA reads TGTGCCTGTGCTCTTAGCTACGCAATACTGGGGGATACGACAGCACAACTCTTCTTT.

A remark on this clone: Other DNA sequences in this specimen translate into the identical CDR3. The chain has TRDV2 and TRDJ1; perhaps TRDD3 as D (6 bases). Germline values: CDR1 GEAIGNYY, CDR2 EKD. CDR3 length: 15 residues. V lost 0 bases, J lost 4 bases, and 14 bases lay in between. The CDR3 nucleotides are TGTGCCTGTGACACCAGGGGCTGGGGAAACGATAAACTCATCTTT. It is translated as CACDTRGWGNDKLIF.

This clone is categorized as medium-sized. V usage is TRDV2 and J usage is TRDJ2, with D uncertain. Germline V gene sequence: CDR1 GEAIGNYY, CDR2 EKD. Trimming cost V 1 base and J 3 bases, with 14 bases left between them. The CDR3 has 16 amino acids. The CDR3 loop reads CACDTRGYGMTAQLFF. DNA for the CDR3: TGTGCCTGTGACACGAGAGGCTACGGAATGACAGCACAACTCTTCTTT.

The chain recombines TRDV1 with TRDJ3, with 10 bases matching TRDD3. The CDR3 spans 20 residues. The V segment lost 2 bases and the J segment 2 bases; nucleotides outside the gene matches: 9. CDR1 is TSWWSYY, CDR2 QGS, per germline. The DNA of the CDR3 is TGTGCTCTTGGGGAAAGAGACGGCTGGGGGATAACCTGGGACACCCGACAGATGTTTTTC. This sequence encodes CALGERDGWGITWDTRQMFF.

The chain carries TRDV2 and TRDJ1, with D possibly being TRDD3 (6 bases). Trimming removed 2 bases at V and 3 bases at J, with 24 bases between. Germline V lookup: CDR1 GEAIGNYY, CDR2 EKD. This CDR3 is built from 18 residues. This chain's CDR3 is CACDRRVRILPLSDKLIF. The CDR3 DNA reads TGTGCCTGTGACAGGAGAGTACGGATACTGCCCCTCTCCGATAAACTCATCTTT.

This chain uses TRDV2 with TRDJ2; 11 nucleotides line up with TRDD3. The CDR3 contains 17 residues. Looked up from germline, CDR1 is GEAIGNYY and CDR2 is EKD. With 3 bases clipped from V and 6 bases from J, the junction kept 11 bases outside the gene matches. The CDR3 loop is CACDPLGDKSVPAQLFF. The CDR3 coding sequence is TGTGCCTGTGACCCACTGGGGGATAAGAGTGTGCCAGCACAACTCTTCTTT.

In its sample, this clone was seen a few times. J is TRDJ1 and V is TRDV1, with TRDD3 matching 11 bases. CDR3 length: 19 amino acids. V lost 3 bases, J lost 7 bases, and 19 bases stayed unmatched. The germline CDR1 and CDR2 sequences are TSWWSYY and QGS. CDR3: CALGDPERWGGGYATKLIF. The CDR3 DNA is TGTGCTCTTGGGGACCCTGAGCGTTGGGGTGGGGGATACGCCACTAAACTCATCTTT.